This is a list of T cell receptor beta chains from one sample in a study of cytomegalovirus exposure and HLA in healthy donors. Profiled with immunoSEQ multiplex PCR; TCRdb holds only in-frame clones, not every one. Of 160,000 or so clones listed, 60% to 80% are singletons. The specimen was PBMCs. The origin of the receptors is a man aged 40-50 years in good health and CMV-seropositive. CDR3s include the opening cysteine and the closing phenylalanine or tryptophan. The D gene is left open where the match is weak.

J gene,CDR3 length,D gene,V gene,CDR3 protein,CDR3 DNA
TRBJ1-1,13,TRBD1,TRBV9,CASGTGIDTEAFF,TGTGCCAGCGGGACAGGTATCGACACTGAAGCTTTCTTT
TRBJ2-3,15,.,TRBV28,CASSFSDFSTDTQYF,TGTGCCAGCAGTTTTAGCGACTTTTCCACAGATACGCAGTATTTT
TRBJ2-7,15,.,TRBV6-5,CASSPQGGPSYEQYF,TGTGCCAGCAGCCCTCAGGGAGGACCCTCCTACGAGCAGTACTTC
TRBJ1-1,16,.,TRBV13,CASSFGVIYMNTEAFF,TGTGCCAGCAGCTTTGGTGTGATTTACATGAACACTGAAGCTTTCTTT
TRBJ2-7,12,TRBD1,TRBV5-6,CASSSGTGRQYF,TGTGCCAGCAGCTCGGGGACAGGGCGGCAGTACTTC
TRBJ1-1,15,.,TRBV13,CASTRGGRVKTEAFF,TGTGCCAGCACCCGCGGGGGCAGGGTGAAAACTGAAGCTTTCTTT
TRBJ2-1,13,.,TRBV29-1,CSVEAPPRGEQFF,TGCAGCGTTGAAGCCCCTCCTAGGGGTGAGCAGTTCTTC
TRBJ1-5,13,.,TRBV6-1,CASSGQSNQPQHF,TGTGCCAGCAGTGGACAATCCAATCAGCCCCAGCATTTT
TRBJ2-1,11,TRBD2,TRBV20-1,CSARGPGGEFF,TGCAGTGCTAGAGGGCCTGGGGGGGAGTTCTTC
TRBJ1-1,14,.,TRBV18,CASSPPGGRTEAFF,TGTGCCAGCTCACCCCCCGGGGGGCGCACTGAAGCTTTCTTT
TRBJ1-2,15,.,TRBV18,CASSTLSTDLRSYTF,TGTGCCAGCTCAACTTTATCGACAGACCTGCGTAGCTACACCTTC
TRBJ1-2,14,.,TRBV18,CASSPPSRPYGYTF,TGTGCCAGCTCACCACCTAGCCGGCCCTATGGCTACACCTTC
TRBJ2-4,14,TRBD2,TRBV5-1,CASSFMTSGNSQYF,TGCGCCAGCAGCTTTATGACTAGCGGGAACAGTCAGTACTTC
TRBJ1-4,15,TRBD1,TRBV4-2,CASSQVTGPLPKLFF,TGTGCCAGCAGCCAGGTGACAGGGCCCCTTCCGAAACTGTTTTTT
TRBJ2-2,14,.,TRBV11-2,CASSQDRGTGELFF,TGTGCCAGCAGCCAGGATCGGGGAACCGGGGAGCTGTTTTTT
TRBJ1-2,14,.,TRBV19,CASIPDVGALGYTF,TGTGCCAGTATCCCAGACGTGGGGGCGCTTGGCTACACCTTC
TRBJ2-3,16,TRBD2,TRBV11-3,CASSPTSGSNADTQYF,TGTGCCAGCAGCCCAACTAGCGGGAGTAACGCAGATACGCAGTATTTT